This T cell receptor (beta chain) was documented in a study of response to subunit inactivated influenza vaccine. TCRdb re-called the RT-PCR reads with MiXCR, one entry per CDR3 protein. The profile shows 860,000 or so distinct CDR3 sequences, around 20% of them singletons. The table lists this clonotype with a few counts. What it binds is unknown. CDR3 size: 19 residues. V lost 5 bases and J lost 2, with 26 bases in between. Germline CDR1 SGHAT, CDR2 FQDESV (reference sequence). Study results and limitations: Few new T cells, the authors suggested, are recruited by each seasonal influenza vaccination.

The sequenced sample was PBMCs from blood, obtained 4 to 6 days after vaccination. The sequence came from a man aged 45-60 years who received an inactivated influenza vaccine. This chain joins TRBV11-1 and TRBJ2-3; D perhaps matches TRBD2 (6 bases). The CDR3 bases are TGTGCCAGCAGCCCTAGGTTTATCGGGGCTAGCGAGTACACAGATACGCAGTATTTT. It specifies CASSPRFIGASEYTDTQYF.